This T cell receptor (beta chain) was recovered during a study of T cell responses to AZD1222 COVID-19 vaccine (dated by TCRdb to the early 2020s). For the wider study: A total of about 250 trial participants underwent TCR sequencing, of whom 207 had received two doses of AZD1222 and some 26 had received two doses of the MenACWY control vaccine. Trial participants were enrolled into age subgroups of 18-55, 56-69 and 70-plus years, which contained roughly 140, 27 and 60 TCR-sequenced participants, respectively. The paper as a whole reports these results and caveats: The 56-69-year group was small, and its depth increase did not reach significance, likely because of low power. Vaccine-associated CD4 TCRs spanned the whole spike protein, with dominant responses in regions 160-218 and 743-854. Conclusions about previously exposed vaccinees are limited because only six or seven AZD1222 recipients were SARS-CoV-2 seropositive at baseline. Reportedly, almost half of the unique spike-specific TCRs recognized epitopes lying outside the regions that are mutated in the B.1.351 and B.1.1.7 variants. Because no day 14 peak-response samples were available, repertoires were characterized only after the peak T cell response. Most participants were white British and females outnumbered males, and the authors suggested that clonal diversity may have been underestimated. After two AZD1222 doses, spike-specific TCR breadth and depth were significantly higher than at day 0 and than in MenACWY recipients.

To note about this clone: Its binding antigen is unknown. No much larger clone is present one base from it, and per-base qualities are unavailable.

Via the germline V gene, CDR1 is MDHEN and CDR2 SYDVKM. The CDR3 runs 15 residues from the cysteine to the phenylalanine. Kept here is only the CDR3 DNA, which spans 45 bases and is read in frame from base 1. For this chain, trimming is 5 bases at the V end and 7 bases at the J end, and the number of junction bases without a gene match is 8. The time point label of this sample denotes: baseline before first vaccination. In light of the paper, this sample's treatment or condition label describes: meningococcal conjugate vaccine given as trial control. Vaccinee samples came from UK trials COV001 and COV002, including a single-blind randomized controlled phase 2/3 trial of AZD1222 (ChAdOx1 nCoV-19) in healthy adults. For TCRbeta chain sequencing, PBMC samples from trial participants were taken at day 0 and at day 28 after the second dose. The CDR3 regions of human TCRbeta chains were subjected to immunosequencing. Under the source paper's analysis protocol: TCRs in the repertoires were compared against a reference library of SARS-CoV-2-specific TCRs that had been generated with the MIRA antigen-specificity platform. Breadth meant the fraction of unique TCRs that were SARS-CoV-2-associated, whereas depth meant the fraction of total T cells that were SARS-CoV-2-associated. Using the MIRA data, every spike-specific TCR was mapped to the spike region that the TCR reacted to and assigned to either a CD4 or a CD8 class. Log10-transformed breadth and depth values were compared by one-way ANOVA with Sidak's multiple comparisons tests. TCRdb obtained this table from immuneACCESS and retained in-frame rearrangements with V and J assigned. These tables miss some clones; where compared with another copy, unresolved V genes account for less than half of the shortfall, and the remainder is unexplained. V and J calls and clone size follow that table, whereas D and trimming were derived from the DNA. This sample comprises around 110,000 clones, approximately 85% of them detected only once. The ten most abundant clones make up around 3.9% of the sample.

This clonotype was obtained from an adult in good health. The material sequenced was peripheral blood, taken on day 0 of MenACWY control vaccination. Recombination joined TRBV28 with TRBJ1-6, and 7 junction bases match TRBD1. The CDR3 reads as follows: CASSLKGARNSPLHF. The nucleotides read TGTGCCAGCAGTCTGAAGGGGGCGCGAAATTCACCCCTCCACTTT.